This T cell receptor (beta chain) was sequenced during a study of vaccination and CD4 T cells after COVID-19. Sequenced with the Oncomine TCR Beta short-read assay was DNA taken from cultured CD4+ T cells. TCRdb ran MiXCR on the PCR reads and lists one entry per CDR3 protein. This table has over 10,000 distinct CDR3 sequences, over 40% appearing once. Trimming cost V 0 bases and J 1 base, with 7 bases left between them. The CDR3 consists of 14 residues. In germline, CDR1 is SGHRS, CDR2 YFSETQ. As for this clonotype: Its antigen is not identified.

Treatment defined: approximately nine-day PBMC culture with coronavirus spike peptide pools or control peptides (ViraFEST assay). Peptide pools at about 11 ug/ml, together with approximately 10 IU/ml IL-2, were added to cultures of some 2 million PBMCs per well. This chain links TRBV5-1 with TRBJ1-1; no clear D gene. Material: CD4+ T cells from blood, cultured in vitro. The source of this sequence is a human donor who had recovered from COVID-19. The CDR3 loop reads CASSLVTGNTEAFF. CDR3 nucleotides: TGCGCCAGCAGCTTGGTAACGGGGAACACTGAAGCTTTCTTT.